The 6 T cell receptor beta chains listed next were all sequenced from one sample in a study of cytomegalovirus exposure and HLA in healthy donors. PCR primers comprised 60 Vbeta and 13 Jbeta primers. Sequencing used immunoSEQ multiplex PCR; TCRdb keeps in-frame clones, though not all of them. This sample has 150,000 to 200,000 clones, with roughly 85% found just once. What was sequenced was PBMCs. These receptors all stem from a woman in her forties in good health and CMV-seronegative.

The chain recombines TRBV5-1 with TRBJ2-5; 16 nucleotides match TRBD2. There are 16 residues in the CDR3. Germline V gives CDR1 SGHRS, CDR2 YFSETQ. J gave up 5 bases and V 4 bases, and 5 bases lay outside the gene matches. CDR3 sequence (DNA): TGCGCCAGCAGCCCGGGACTAGCGGGAGGGATGGAGACCCAGTACTTC. This gives the protein CASSPGLAGGMETQYF.

The sample holds a few counts of this clone. The chain links TRBV5-1 to TRBJ2-1, with 7 bases identical to TRBD1. V lost 4 bases to trimming and J lost 7 bases; unmatched junction nucleotides: 14. CDR3 length: 16 residues. The germline CDR1 and CDR2 sequences are SGHRS and YFSETQ. CDR3 protein: CASSARQGKGWNEQFF. CDR3 sequence (DNA): TGCGCCAGCAGCGCCCGACAGGGCAAGGGATGGAATGAGCAGTTCTTC. The full variable domain, rest sourced from reference TRBV5-1 and TRBJ2-1, is KAGVTQTPRYLIKTRGQQVTLSCSPISGHRSVSWYQQTPGQGLQFLFEYFSETQRNKGNFPGRFSGRQFSNSRSEMNVSTLELGDSALYLCASSARQGKGWNEQFFGPGTRLTVL.

V and J are TRBV6-6 and TRBJ2-1, with D uncertain. The CDR3 spans 15 residues. CDR1 is MNHNY and CDR2 is SVGAGI in the germline V gene (reference sequence). V gave up 6 bases and J gave up 4 bases, with 16 bases separating them. The CDR3 DNA sequence: TGTGCCAGCAGAAGCGCCCTTGCCCGTTACAATGAGCAGTTCTTC. Amino acids: CASRSALARYNEQFF.

Details on this clone: Other DNA sequences in the sample encode the same CDR3. The gene calls are TRBV7-9 and TRBJ2-1, with TRBD2 as a possible D gene (6 bases). CDR3 length equals 15 residues. V was pared by 1 base and J by 2 bases, with 9 bases between. The germline gives CDR1 SEHNR, CDR2 FQNEAQ (reference sequence). CDR3 nucleotide sequence: TGTGCCAGCAGCTTAGGGGGGGTACCCTACAATGAGCAGTTCTTC. Translated, it gives CASSLGGVPYNEQFF. The variable domain in full, with the rest retrieved from reference TRBV7-9 and TRBJ2-1, is DTGVSQNPRHKITKRGQNVTFRCDPISEHNRLYWYRQTLGQGPEFLTYFQNEAQLEKSRLLSDRFSAERPKGSFSTLEIQRTEQGDSAMYLCASSLGGVPYNEQFFGPGTRLTVL.

CDR3 sequence reads: CASSPGGRTEAFF. The CDR3 DNA is TGTGCCAGCTCACCAGGGGGCCGAACTGAAGCTTTCTTT. This rearrangement joins TRBV18 to TRBJ1-1, with D tentatively TRBD1 (6 bases). The germline V gene has CDR1 KGHSH and CDR2 LQKENI. The V gene lost 2 bases and the J gene lost 5 bases, with 9 bases spanning the gap. CDR3 size: 13 residues.

The chain is built from TRBV7-9 and TRBJ1-3; D call uncertain. Germline lookup yields CDR1 SEHNR and CDR2 FQNEAQ (reference sequence). This CDR3 contains 14 residues. The V end was cut by 5 bases, the J end by 0 bases, with 8 bases between. The CDR3 nucleotides are TGTGCCAGCAGCATGACTGACTCTGGAAACACCATATATTTT. The encoded protein is CASSMTDSGNTIYF.